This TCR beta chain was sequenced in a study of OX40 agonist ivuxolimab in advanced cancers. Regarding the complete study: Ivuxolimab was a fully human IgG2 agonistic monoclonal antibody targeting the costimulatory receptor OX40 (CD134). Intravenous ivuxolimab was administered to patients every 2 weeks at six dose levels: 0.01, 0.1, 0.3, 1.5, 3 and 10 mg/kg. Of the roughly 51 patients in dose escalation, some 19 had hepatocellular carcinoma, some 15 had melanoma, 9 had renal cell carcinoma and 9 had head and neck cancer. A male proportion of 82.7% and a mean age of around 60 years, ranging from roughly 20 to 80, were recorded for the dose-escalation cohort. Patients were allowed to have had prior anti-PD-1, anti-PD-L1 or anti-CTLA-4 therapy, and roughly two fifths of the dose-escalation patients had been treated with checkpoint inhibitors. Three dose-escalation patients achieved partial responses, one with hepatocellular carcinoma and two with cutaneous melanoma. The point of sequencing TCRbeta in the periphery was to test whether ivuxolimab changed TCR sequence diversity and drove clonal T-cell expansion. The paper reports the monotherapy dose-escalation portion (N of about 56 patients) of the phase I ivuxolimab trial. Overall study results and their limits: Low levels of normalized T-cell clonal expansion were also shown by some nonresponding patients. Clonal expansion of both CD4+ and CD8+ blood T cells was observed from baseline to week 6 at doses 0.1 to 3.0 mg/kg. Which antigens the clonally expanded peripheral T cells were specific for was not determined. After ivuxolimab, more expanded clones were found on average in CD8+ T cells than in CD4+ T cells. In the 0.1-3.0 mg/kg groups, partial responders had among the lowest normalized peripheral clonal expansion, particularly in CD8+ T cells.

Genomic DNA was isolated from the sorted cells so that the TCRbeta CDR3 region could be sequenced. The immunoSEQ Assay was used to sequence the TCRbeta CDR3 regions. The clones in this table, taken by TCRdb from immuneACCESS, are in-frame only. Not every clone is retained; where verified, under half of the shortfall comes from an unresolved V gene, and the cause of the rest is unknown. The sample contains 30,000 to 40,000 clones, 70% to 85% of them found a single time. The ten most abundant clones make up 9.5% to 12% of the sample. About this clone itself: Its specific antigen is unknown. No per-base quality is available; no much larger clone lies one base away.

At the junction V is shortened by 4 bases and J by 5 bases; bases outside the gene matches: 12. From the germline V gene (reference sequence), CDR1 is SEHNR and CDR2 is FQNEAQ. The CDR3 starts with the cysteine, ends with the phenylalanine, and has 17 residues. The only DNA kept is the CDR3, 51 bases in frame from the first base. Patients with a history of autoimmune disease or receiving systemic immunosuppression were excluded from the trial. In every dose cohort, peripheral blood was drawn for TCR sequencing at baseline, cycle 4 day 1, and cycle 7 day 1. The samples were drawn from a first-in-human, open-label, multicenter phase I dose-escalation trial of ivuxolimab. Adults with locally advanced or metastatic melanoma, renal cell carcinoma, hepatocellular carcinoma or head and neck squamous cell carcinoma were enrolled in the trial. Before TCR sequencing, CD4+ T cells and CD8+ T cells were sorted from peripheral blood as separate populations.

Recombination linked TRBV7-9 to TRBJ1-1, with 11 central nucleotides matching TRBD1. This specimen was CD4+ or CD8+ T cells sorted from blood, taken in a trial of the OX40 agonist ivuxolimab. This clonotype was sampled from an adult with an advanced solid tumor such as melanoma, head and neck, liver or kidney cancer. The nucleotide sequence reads TGTGCCAGCAGCTACACTTGGGACAGGGGGAGAGGGACTGAAGCTTTCTTT. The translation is CASSYTWDRGRGTEAFF.